The sequence of this T cell receptor (beta chain) was determined in a study of T-cell memory formation after mild COVID-19. TCRdb used MiXCR to reprocess the 5' RACE reads, holding one entry per CDR3 protein. The sample lists fewer than 50,000 distinct CDR3 sequences; 6% to 8.5% were seen once. Study-wide findings and caveats: From day 15 to 85, contracting clones were balanced between CD4 and CD8, whereas later expanders leaned toward CD4+.

Ten or more counts support this clonotype. Its antigen is not identified. The TCR sequence derives from an adult who had mild COVID-19 (a few samples of this study predate the infection). Cell type and time point are not known. Material for sequencing was PBMCs or a T cell subset sorted from them (not recorded which).

CDR3 region: CASSLDPNTGELFF. Here the CDR3 DNA reads TGTGCCAGCAGCTTAGACCCGAACACCGGGGAGCTGTTTTTT. This rearrangement joins TRBV7-9 to TRBJ2-2; D is unresolved. The CDR3 sequence is 14 residues long. Per germline, CDR1 SEHNR and CDR2 FQNEAQ (reference sequence). Deletions cut 1 base from V and 0 bases from J, with 3 bases between.